This T cell receptor (beta chain) was recorded in a study of T cell changes during pregnancy in multiple sclerosis. V was pared by 3 bases and J by 3 bases, with 4 bases of the junction left unmatched. The CDR3 extends over 14 amino acids. Looked up from germline, CDR1 is SGHNT and CDR2 is YYREEE (reference sequence). Profiled with immunoSEQ multiplex PCR; TCRdb holds only in-frame clones, not every one. Counted here are around 33,000 clones, about 92% occurring once; the ten biggest clones make up approximately 0.45%. Source: CD4+ T cells from peripheral blood mononuclear cells, taken after pregnancy. The receptor comes from a female donor with multiple sclerosis, enrolled in a pregnancy study. The genes are TRBV5-4 and TRBJ2-3, with 7 nucleotides matching TRBD1. CDR3 loop: CASSSRQGTDTQYF. CDR3 in DNA: TGTGCCAGCAGCTCCCGACAGGGAACAGATACGCAGTATTTT.